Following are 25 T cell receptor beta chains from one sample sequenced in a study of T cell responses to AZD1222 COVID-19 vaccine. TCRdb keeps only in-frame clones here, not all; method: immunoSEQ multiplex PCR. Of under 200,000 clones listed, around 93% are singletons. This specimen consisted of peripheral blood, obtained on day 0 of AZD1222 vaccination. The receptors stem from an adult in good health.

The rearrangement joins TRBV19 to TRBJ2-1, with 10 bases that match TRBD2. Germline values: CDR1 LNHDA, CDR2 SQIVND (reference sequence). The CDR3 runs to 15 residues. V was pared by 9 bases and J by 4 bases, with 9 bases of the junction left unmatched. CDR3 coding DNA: TGTGCCAGCCACAACCGGACTAGCGGATACAATGAGCAGTTCTTC. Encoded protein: CASHNRTSGYNEQFF. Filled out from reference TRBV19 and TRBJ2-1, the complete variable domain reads DGGITQSPKYLFRKEGQNVTLSCEQNLNHDAMYWYRQDPGQGLRLIYYSQIVNDFQKGDIAEGYSVSREKKESFPLTVTSAQKNPTAFYLCASHNRTSGYNEQFFGPGTRLTVL.

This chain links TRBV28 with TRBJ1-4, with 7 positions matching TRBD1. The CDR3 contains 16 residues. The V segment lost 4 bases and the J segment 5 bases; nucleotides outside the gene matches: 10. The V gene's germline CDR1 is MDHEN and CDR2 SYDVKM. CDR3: CASSSFRDSPNEKLFF. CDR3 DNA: TGTGCCAGCAGTTCTTTCCGGGACAGCCCGAATGAAAAACTGTTTTTT.

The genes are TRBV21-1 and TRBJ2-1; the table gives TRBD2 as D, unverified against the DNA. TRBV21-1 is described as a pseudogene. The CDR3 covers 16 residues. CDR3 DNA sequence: TGTGCCAGCAGCAAATCAGGGACTGACTCCTACAATGAGCAGTTCTTC. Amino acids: CASSKSGTDSYNEQFF.

As DNA, the CDR3 is TGTGCCAGCAGCCAAGCGGGACTAGCGGGAACGAACACCGGGGAGCTGTTTTTT. Amino acids: CASSQAGLAGTNTGELFF. The genes are TRBV3-1 (or the pseudogene TRBV3-2) and TRBJ2-2; the match to TRBD2 covers 13 bases. The CDR3 extends over 18 amino acids. V shed 1 base, J shed 0 bases, and the junction held 2 bases outside the gene matches. Germline lookup yields CDR1 LGHDT and CDR2 YNNKEL (reference sequence).

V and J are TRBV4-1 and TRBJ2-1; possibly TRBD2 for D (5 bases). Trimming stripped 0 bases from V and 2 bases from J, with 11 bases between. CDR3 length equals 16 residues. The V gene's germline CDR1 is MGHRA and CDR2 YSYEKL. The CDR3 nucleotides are TGCGCCAGCAGCCAAGATCCTAGCAGAACCTACAATGAGCAGTTCTTC. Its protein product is CASSQDPSRTYNEQFF.

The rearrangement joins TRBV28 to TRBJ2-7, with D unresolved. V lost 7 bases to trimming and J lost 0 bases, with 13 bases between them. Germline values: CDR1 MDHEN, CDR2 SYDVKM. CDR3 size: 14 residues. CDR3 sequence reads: CASTMGAPSYEQYF. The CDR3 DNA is TGTGCCAGCACCATGGGCGCGCCCTCCTACGAGCAGTACTTC.

This chain's CDR3 is CSASHRPYEQYF. The CDR3, as DNA: TGCAGTGCTAGTCACAGACCCTACGAGCAGTACTTC. J is TRBJ2-7 and V is TRBV20-1; D gene uncertain. Trimming took off 3 bases at V and 2 bases at J, with 8 bases between the two ends. The CDR3 extends over 12 amino acids. Per germline, CDR1 DFQATT and CDR2 SNEGSKA (reference sequence).

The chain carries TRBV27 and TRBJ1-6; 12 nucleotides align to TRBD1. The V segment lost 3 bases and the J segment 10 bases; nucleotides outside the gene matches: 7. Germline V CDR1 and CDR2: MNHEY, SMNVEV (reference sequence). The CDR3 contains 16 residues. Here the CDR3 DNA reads TGTGCCAGCAGTTTCGGGACAGGGGGCGGCCGATCACCCCTCCACTTT. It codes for CASSFGTGGGRSPLHF.

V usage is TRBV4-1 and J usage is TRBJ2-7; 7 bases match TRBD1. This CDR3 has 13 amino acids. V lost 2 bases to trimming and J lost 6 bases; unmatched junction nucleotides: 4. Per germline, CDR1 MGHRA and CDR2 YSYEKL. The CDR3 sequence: CASSQRQGLEQYF. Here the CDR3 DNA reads TGCGCCAGCAGCCAACGACAGGGTCTCGAGCAGTACTTC.

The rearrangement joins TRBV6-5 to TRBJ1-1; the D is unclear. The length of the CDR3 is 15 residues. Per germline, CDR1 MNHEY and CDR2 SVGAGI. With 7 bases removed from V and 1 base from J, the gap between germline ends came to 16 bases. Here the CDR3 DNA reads TGTGCCAGCAATATAAGGGCAGGACCGAACACTGAAGCTTTCTTT. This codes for CASNIRAGPNTEAFF.

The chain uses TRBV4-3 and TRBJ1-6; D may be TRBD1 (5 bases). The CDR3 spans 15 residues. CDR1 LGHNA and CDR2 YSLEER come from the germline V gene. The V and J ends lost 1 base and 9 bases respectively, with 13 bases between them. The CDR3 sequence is CASSQGSREGSPLHF. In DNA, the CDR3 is TGCGCCAGCAGCCAAGGGTCCAGGGAGGGTTCACCCCTCCACTTT.

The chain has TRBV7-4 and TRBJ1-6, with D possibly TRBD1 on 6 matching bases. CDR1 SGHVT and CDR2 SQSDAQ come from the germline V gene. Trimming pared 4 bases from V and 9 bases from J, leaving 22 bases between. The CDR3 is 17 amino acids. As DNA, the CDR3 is TGTGCCAGCAGCTCTATAAGGGTTACAGGGACGCGTTCACCCCTCCACTTT. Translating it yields CASSSIRVTGTRSPLHF.

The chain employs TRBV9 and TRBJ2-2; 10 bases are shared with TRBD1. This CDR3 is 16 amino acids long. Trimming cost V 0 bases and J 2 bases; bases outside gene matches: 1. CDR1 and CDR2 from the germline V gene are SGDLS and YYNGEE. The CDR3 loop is CASSVGQGANTGELFF. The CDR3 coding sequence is TGTGCCAGCAGCGTAGGACAGGGGGCAAACACCGGGGAGCTGTTTTTT.

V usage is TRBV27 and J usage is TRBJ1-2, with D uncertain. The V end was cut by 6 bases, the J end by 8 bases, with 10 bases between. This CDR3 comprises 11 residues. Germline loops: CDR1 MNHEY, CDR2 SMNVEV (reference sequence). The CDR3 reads CASRALEGYTF. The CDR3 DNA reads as TGTGCCAGCAGAGCCCTCGAAGGCTACACCTTC.

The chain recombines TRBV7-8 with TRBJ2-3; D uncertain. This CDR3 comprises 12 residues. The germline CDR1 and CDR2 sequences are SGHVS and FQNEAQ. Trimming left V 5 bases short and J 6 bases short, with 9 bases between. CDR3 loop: CASSPRLDTQYF. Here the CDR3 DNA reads TGTGCCAGCAGCCCCCGGCTCGATACGCAGTATTTT.

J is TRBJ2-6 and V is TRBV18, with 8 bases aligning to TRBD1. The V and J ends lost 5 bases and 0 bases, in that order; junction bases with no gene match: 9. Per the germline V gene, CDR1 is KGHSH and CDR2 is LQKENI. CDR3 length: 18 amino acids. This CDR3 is CASSYSGGLYSGANVLTF. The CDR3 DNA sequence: TGTGCCAGCTCATACTCAGGGGGCCTATACTCTGGGGCCAACGTCCTGACTTTC.

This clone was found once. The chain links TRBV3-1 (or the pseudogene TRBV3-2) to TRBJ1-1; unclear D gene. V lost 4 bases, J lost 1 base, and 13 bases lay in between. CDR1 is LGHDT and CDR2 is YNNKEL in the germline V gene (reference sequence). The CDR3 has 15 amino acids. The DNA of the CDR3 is TGTGCCAGCAGCCTTAACATCGGGTCGAACACTGAAGCTTTCTTT. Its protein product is CASSLNIGSNTEAFF.

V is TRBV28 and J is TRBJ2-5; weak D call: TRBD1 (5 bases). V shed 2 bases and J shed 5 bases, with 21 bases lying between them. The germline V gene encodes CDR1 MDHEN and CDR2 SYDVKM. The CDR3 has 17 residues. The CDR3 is CASSLLGPTDTPETQYF. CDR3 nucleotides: TGTGCCAGCAGTTTACTAGGACCGACAGACACCCCGGAGACCCAGTACTTC.

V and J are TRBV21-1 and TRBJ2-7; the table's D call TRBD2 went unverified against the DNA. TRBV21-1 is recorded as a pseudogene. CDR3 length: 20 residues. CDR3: CASSNRVRLAGFFLLAEQYF. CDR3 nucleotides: TGTGCCAGCAGCAATAGGGTGAGACTAGCGGGATTTTTTCTTTTGGCCGAGCAGTACTTC.

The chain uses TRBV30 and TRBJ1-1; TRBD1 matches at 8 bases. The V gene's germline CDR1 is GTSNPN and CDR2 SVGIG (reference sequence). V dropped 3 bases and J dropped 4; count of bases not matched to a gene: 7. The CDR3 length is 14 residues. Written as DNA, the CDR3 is TGTGCCTGGAGGGCGGGACAGGCGGGCACTGAAGCTTTCTTT. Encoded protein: CAWRAGQAGTEAFF. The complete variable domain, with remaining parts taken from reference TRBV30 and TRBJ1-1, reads SQTIHQWPATLVQPVGSPLSLECTVEGTSNPNLYWYRQAAGRGLQLLFYSVGIGQISSEVPQNLSASRPQDRQFILSSKKLLLSDSGFYLCAWRAGQAGTEAFFGQGTRLTVV.

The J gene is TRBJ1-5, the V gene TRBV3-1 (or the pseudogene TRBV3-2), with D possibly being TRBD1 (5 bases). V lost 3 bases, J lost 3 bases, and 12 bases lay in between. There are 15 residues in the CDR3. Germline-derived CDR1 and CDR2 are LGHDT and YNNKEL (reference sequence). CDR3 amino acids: CASSQTGAPNQPQHF. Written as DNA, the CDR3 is TGTGCCAGCAGCCAGACCGGGGCCCCCAATCAGCCCCAGCATTTT.

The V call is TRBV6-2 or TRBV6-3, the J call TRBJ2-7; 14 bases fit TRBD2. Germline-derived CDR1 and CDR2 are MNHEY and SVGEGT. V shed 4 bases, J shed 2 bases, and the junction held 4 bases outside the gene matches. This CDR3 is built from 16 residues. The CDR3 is CASSSGTSGGPYEQYF. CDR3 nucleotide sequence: TGTGCCAGCAGTTCGGGGACTAGCGGGGGCCCCTACGAGCAGTACTTC.

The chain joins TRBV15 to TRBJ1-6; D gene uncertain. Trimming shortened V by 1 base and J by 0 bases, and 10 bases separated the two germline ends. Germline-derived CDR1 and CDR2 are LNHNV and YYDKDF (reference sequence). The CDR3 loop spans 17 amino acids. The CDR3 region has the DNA TGTGCCACCAGCAGAGTACTCAGGAGCTCCTATAATTCACCCCTCCACTTT. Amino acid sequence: CATSRVLRSSYNSPLHF. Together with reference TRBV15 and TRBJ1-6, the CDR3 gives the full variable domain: DAMVIQNPRYQVTQFGKPVTLSCSQTLNHNVMYWYQQKSSQAPKLLFHYYDKDFNNEADTPDNFQSRRPNTSFCFLDIRSPGLGDTAMYLCATSRVLRSSYNSPLHFGNGTRLTVT.

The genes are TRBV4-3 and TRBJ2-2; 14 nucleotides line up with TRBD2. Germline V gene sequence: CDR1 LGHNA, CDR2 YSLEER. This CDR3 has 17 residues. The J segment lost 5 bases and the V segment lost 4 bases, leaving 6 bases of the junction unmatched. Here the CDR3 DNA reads TGCGCCAGCAGCCCCGGACTAGCGGGAGGATCAACCGGGGAGCTGTTTTTT. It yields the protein CASSPGLAGGSTGELFF.

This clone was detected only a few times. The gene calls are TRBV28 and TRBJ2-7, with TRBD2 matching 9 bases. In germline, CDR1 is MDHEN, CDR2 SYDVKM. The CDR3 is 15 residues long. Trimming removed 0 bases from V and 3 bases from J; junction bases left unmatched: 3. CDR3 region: CASSLWLAGYYEQYF. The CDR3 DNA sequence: TGTGCCAGCAGTTTATGGCTAGCGGGGTACTACGAGCAGTACTTC. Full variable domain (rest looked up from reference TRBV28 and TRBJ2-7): DVKVTQSSRYLVKRTGEKVFLECVQDMDHENMFWYRQDPGLGLRLIYFSYDVKMKEKGDIPEGYSVSREKKERFSLILESASTNQTSMYLCASSLWLAGYYEQYFGPGTRLTVT.